This passage covers 22 T cell receptor beta chains from one sample sequenced in a study of CD8 T cells in ankylosing spondylitis. TCRdb re-called the 5' RACE reads through MiXCR, storing one row per CDR3 protein. The sample carries 150,000 to 200,000 distinct CDR3 sequences, 9.8% recorded once. The source material was blood, either unsorted or a sorted T cell fraction (not recorded which). These receptor sequences come from a female donor with ankylosing spondylitis or in good health (not recorded which).

This clonotype was seen a few times. The chain is built from TRBV6-2 or TRBV6-3 and TRBJ2-1; maybe TRBD2 (5 bases). Germline-derived CDR1 and CDR2 are MNHEY and SVGEGT. The germline V and J ends were trimmed by 0 bases and 8 bases, with 23 bases remaining between them. The CDR3 is 18 residues long. The CDR3 loop is CASSYSTSIGIDDHEQFF. The CDR3 bases are TGTGCCAGCAGTTACTCTACTTCGATCGGGATAGATGACCATGAGCAGTTCTTC.

The chain has TRBV12-3 or TRBV12-4 and TRBJ2-1; either TRBD1 or TRBD2 may supply D (5 bases each). There are 13 residues in the CDR3. V was trimmed by 5 bases and J by 4 bases, leaving 9 bases between them. In DNA form, the CDR3 reads TGTGCCAGCAGTAGGGGACCTTACAATGAGCAGTTCTTC. Protein sequence: CASSRGPYNEQFF.

This clonotype was detected ten times or more. The V gene is TRBV12-3 or TRBV12-4, the J gene TRBJ2-1, with 9 bases aligning to TRBD2. The CDR3 runs to 13 residues. V shed 5 bases and J 9 bases; nucleotides not matched to a gene: 5. The CDR3 protein is CASSPIAGVEQFF. CDR3 bases: TGTGCCAGCAGTCCTATAGCGGGAGTTGAGCAGTTCTTC.

This chain connects TRBV19 to TRBJ2-1, with no clear D. Looked up from germline, CDR1 is LNHDA and CDR2 is SQIVND (reference sequence). This CDR3 is 15 amino acids long. V lost 4 bases and J 2 bases, leaving 12 bases between the germline ends. The CDR3 region is CASSTLLATYNEQFF. As DNA, the CDR3 is TGTGCCAGTAGTACCCTATTGGCTACCTACAATGAGCAGTTCTTC.

This clonotype has more than one count but fewer than ten. V gene TRBV6-5 combines with J gene TRBJ2-7, with 9 bases aligning to TRBD2. Germline values: CDR1 MNHEY, CDR2 SVGAGI. The trim removed 2 bases at V and 3 bases at J, leaving 2 bases unmatched. CDR3 length equals 14 residues. The CDR3 region has the DNA TGTGCCAGCAGTTACGCGGGAGGGCGCTACGAGCAGTACTTC. This codes for CASSYAGGRYEQYF.

This clonotype appeared a few times. This rearrangement joins TRBV28 to TRBJ2-1, with TRBD2 identical over 10 bases. This CDR3 comprises 16 residues. After removal of 6 bases from V and 4 bases from J, the junction contained 9 bases not matched to a gene. CDR1 MDHEN and CDR2 SYDVKM come from the germline V gene. CDR3 amino acids: CASSPHSGRLYNEQFF. DNA of the CDR3: TGTGCCAGCAGCCCTCATAGCGGGAGGTTATACAATGAGCAGTTCTTC.

The chain has TRBV4-3 and TRBJ1-6, with D tentatively TRBD1 (6 bases). Trimming removed 0 bases at V and 4 bases at J, with 10 bases between. The CDR3 totals 16 residues. CDR1 is LGHNA and CDR2 is YSLEER in the germline V gene. The CDR3 DNA follows: TGCGCCAGCAGCCAAGATAGCGGACAGTATAATTCACCCCTCCACTTT. Protein product: CASSQDSGQYNSPLHF.

This clonotype was detected a few times. The rearrangement links TRBV30 to TRBJ2-1; 8 nucleotides match TRBD1. V gave up 7 bases and J gave up 6 bases; unmatched junction bases: 5. This CDR3 has 12 residues. Germline-derived CDR1 and CDR2 are GTSNPN and SVGIG (reference sequence). The CDR3 DNA follows: TGTGCCTCAGGACAGGGAATCAATGAGCAGTTCTTC. Protein product: CASGQGINEQFF.

There are a few counts of this clonotype. The rearrangement joins TRBV7-9 to TRBJ2-5; 10 bases line up with TRBD2. The V gene's germline CDR1 is SEHNR and CDR2 FQNEAQ (reference sequence). The CDR3 sequence is 13 residues long. Unmatched junction bases numbered 0, after V lost 4 bases and J lost 4 bases. CDR3 sequence (DNA): TGTGCCAGCAGCTCTAGCGGGAGAGAGACCCAGTACTTC. This sequence encodes CASSSSGRETQYF.

This chain joins TRBV7-9 and TRBJ2-1; 9 bases agree with TRBD1. The V segment lost 5 bases and the J segment 6 bases; nucleotides outside the gene matches: 14. CDR3 length equals 17 residues. Germline assignment: CDR1 SEHNR and CDR2 FQNEAQ (reference sequence). In DNA form, the CDR3 reads TGTGCCAGCAGCAATTCTGGTGGGACAGGGCCAGGCAATGAGCAGTTCTTC. Translation: CASSNSGGTGPGNEQFF.

V and J are TRBV12-3 or TRBV12-4 and TRBJ2-4, with a weak D call TRBD2 (5 bases). Trimming took 7 bases from V and 10 from J, leaving 20 bases between them. The CDR3 has 14 residues. The CDR3, as DNA: TGTGCCAGCACTCCACGCTCGGGAAAACGAATTCAGTACTTC. This codes for CASTPRSGKRIQYF.

This clonotype was seen many times. This CDR3 reads CASSGSYEVYGYTF. Written as DNA, the CDR3 is TGTGCCAGTAGCGGGTCGTACGAAGTCTATGGCTACACCTTC. The chain couples TRBV19 to TRBJ1-2; D gene ambiguous. CDR3 length: 14 residues. V was shortened by 6 bases and J by 4 bases, with 15 bases between the two germline ends. Germline V gene lookup returns CDR1 LNHDA and CDR2 SQIVND (reference sequence).

This clonotype was seen many times. The rearrangement uses TRBV20-1 and TRBJ2-1, with D tentatively TRBD2 (5 bases). Looked up from germline, CDR1 is DFQATT and CDR2 is SNEGSKA (reference sequence). V was shortened by 3 bases and J by 2 bases, with 14 bases between the two germline ends. The CDR3 covers 15 residues. DNA for the CDR3: TGCAGTGCTAGTACGCTAGCTACGACCTACAATGAGCAGTTCTTC. It specifies CSASTLATTYNEQFF.

At least ten counts were recorded for this clonotype. The V call is TRBV29-1, the J call TRBJ2-7; TRBD2 matches at 7 bases. V dropped 4 bases and J dropped 3; count of bases not matched to a gene: 3. The CDR3 has 12 residues. CDR1 SQVTM and CDR2 ANQGSEA come from the germline V gene. The DNA of the CDR3 is TGCAGCGTTGCTAGCGGCTACTACGAGCAGTACTTC. Amino acid sequence: CSVASGYYEQYF.

This clonotype came up many times. CDR3 bases: TGTGCCAGCAGGCCCGCTGAAGAGACCCAGTACTTC. Protein product: CASRPAEETQYF. The chain couples TRBV7-9 to TRBJ2-5; D not resolved. The CDR3 has 12 amino acids. The germline gives CDR1 SEHNR, CDR2 FQNEAQ (reference sequence). Trimming pared 6 bases from V and 3 bases from J, leaving 8 bases between. The full variable domain, rest sourced from reference TRBV7-9 and TRBJ2-5, is DTGVSQNPRHKITKRGQNVTFRCDPISEHNRLYWYRQTLGQGPEFLTYFQNEAQLEKSRLLSDRFSAERPKGSFSTLEIQRTEQGDSAMYLCASRPAEETQYFGPGTRLLVL.

The chain links TRBV20-1 to TRBJ2-7; D is uncertain. The germline gives CDR1 DFQATT, CDR2 SNEGSKA (reference sequence). The V end was cut by 1 base, the J end by 7 bases, with 11 bases between. This CDR3 is 12 amino acids long. The CDR3 DNA reads as TGCAGTGCTAGAGGAGTGAGCATTGAGCAGTACTTC. It codes for CSARGVSIEQYF.

The J gene is TRBJ1-1, the V gene TRBV27; D gene unclear. Looked up from germline, CDR1 is MNHEY and CDR2 is SMNVEV (reference sequence). With 10 bases removed from V and 1 base from J, the gap between germline ends came to 16 bases. The CDR3 is made up of 14 amino acids. Here the CDR3 reads CATTSGQSNTEAFF. As DNA, the CDR3 is TGTGCCACCACCTCCGGGCAGTCGAACACTGAAGCTTTCTTT.

This chain uses TRBV4-1 with TRBJ2-1; D is ambiguous. Germline CDR1 is MGHRA and CDR2 is YSYEKL. The CDR3 length is 14 residues. Trimming removed 0 bases at V and 5 bases at J, with 8 bases between. Here the CDR3 DNA reads TGCGCCAGCAGCCAAGATGGACCCAACAATGAGCAGTTCTTC. Its translation: CASSQDGPNNEQFF.

In this sample, this clonotype turned up many times. This chain uses TRBV25-1 with TRBJ2-2; no firm D call. There are 12 residues in the CDR3. The V end lost 7 bases, the J end lost 5 bases, and 8 bases lay between the germline ends. Looked up from germline, CDR1 is MGHDK and CDR2 is SYGVNS. The CDR3 coding sequence is TGTGCCAGCACTAGTGGGACCGGGGAGCTGTTTTTT. Encoded protein: CASTSGTGELFF.

This clonotype was observed a few times. The chain employs TRBV4-1 and TRBJ2-1; 12 nucleotides align to TRBD2. The length of the CDR3 is 18 residues. From germline, CDR1 is MGHRA and CDR2 YSYEKL. With 0 bases clipped from V and 6 bases from J, the junction kept 9 bases outside the gene matches. The CDR3 sequence is CASSQEGRGTSGLNEQFF. CDR3 nucleotide sequence: TGCGCCAGCAGCCAAGAAGGGAGAGGGACTAGCGGGCTCAATGAGCAGTTCTTC.

Points on this clonotype: An end of the junction differs from the germline gene, which may be a read error. The V and J genes are TRBV11-2 and TRBJ2-2; D ambiguous. The germline V gene encodes CDR1 SGHAT and CDR2 FQNNGV. There are 15 residues in the CDR3. Here the CDR3 DNA reads TGTGCCGGCAGGAGTGGCCATCTGAGCACCGGGGAGCTGTTTTTT. It yields the protein CAGRSGHLSTGELFF.

The chain carries TRBV12-5 and TRBJ2-2; no clear D. V shed 1 base and J shed 9 bases, with 15 bases lying between them. Germline values: CDR1 LGHNT, CDR2 FRNRAP. This CDR3 is built from 15 residues. The CDR3 protein is CASGLGTTSTRELFF. The CDR3 DNA reads as TGTGCTAGTGGTTTGGGTACCACCTCGACCCGGGAGCTGTTTTTT.